These 5 T cell receptor beta chains share one sample of origin, sequenced in a study of cytomegalovirus exposure and HLA in healthy donors. With 60 Vbeta and 13 Jbeta primers, the PCR was carried out. Sequenced by immunoSEQ multiplex PCR; TCRdb stores in-frame clones only, minus some. The table includes about 37,000 clones, roughly 80% detected once. The specimen sequenced was PBMCs. Receptors originate from a woman in her forties in good health and CMV-seronegative.

The CDR3 loop is CASSQDLTGGRAQHF. As DNA, the CDR3 is TGCGCCAGCAGCCAAGATCTGACAGGGGGGCGGGCCCAGCATTTT. This rearrangement joins TRBV4-1 to TRBJ1-5; TRBD1 agrees at 9 bases. The germline CDR1 and CDR2 sequences are MGHRA and YSYEKL. V shed 0 bases, J shed 11 bases, and the junction held 8 bases outside the gene matches. The CDR3 sequence is 15 residues long.

CDR3 sequence: CASSRDRDSNQPQHF. For the CDR3, the DNA is TGTGCCAGCAGCCGGGACAGGGACAGCAATCAGCCCCAGCATTTT. The chain links TRBV5-5 to TRBJ1-5, with TRBD1 matching over 9 bases. The V segment lost 4 bases and the J segment 1 base; nucleotides outside the gene matches: 3. CDR3 length equals 15 residues. From germline, CDR1 is SGHKS and CDR2 YYEKEE (reference sequence).

The chain carries TRBV7-9 and TRBJ2-5; D might be TRBD1 (6 bases). The CDR3 is 18 amino acids. Trimming shortened V by 0 bases and J by 5 bases, and 22 bases separated the two germline ends. Germline V CDR1 and CDR2: SEHNR, FQNEAQ (reference sequence). In DNA, the CDR3 is TGTGCCAGCAGCTTAGCCTTGGGGGCACATGGTTTGGTGGAGACCCAGTACTTC. It encodes CASSLALGAHGLVETQYF.

This clone was detected a few times. The junction departs from the called germline gene at one end, perhaps through a read error. This chain uses TRBV28 with TRBJ1-2, with TRBD1 as a possible D gene (5 bases). CDR3 size: 13 residues. Germline-derived CDR1 and CDR2 are MDHEN and SYDVKM. The CDR3 DNA reads TGTGCCAGCAGTTCCAACCGGAGGGGTGGCTACGCCTTC. Translated, it gives CASSSNRRGGYAF.

This chain joins TRBV29-1 and TRBJ1-2; 9 bases line up with TRBD1. Germline loops: CDR1 SQVTM, CDR2 ANQGSEA. Germline trimming cut 8 bases from V and 8 bases from J; bases unmatched to any gene: 6. The CDR3 is made up of 11 amino acids. CDR3 amino acids: CSCRDRVGYTF. DNA of the CDR3: TGCAGCTGCCGGGACAGGGTAGGCTACACCTTC.